This T cell receptor (beta chain) was captured by sequencing in a study of immune evolution from preneoplasia to lung adenocarcinoma. Clones were read by immunoSEQ multiplex PCR, and TCRdb kept only the in-frame ones, dropping some. The sample contains about 5,400 clones, around 85% of which appear only once. This CDR3 comprises 14 residues. Looked up from germline, CDR1 is SGHVS and CDR2 is FQNEAQ. Trimming cost V 5 bases and J 4 bases, with 15 bases left between them. Sequenced material: FFPE invasive lung adenocarcinoma tissue. This clonotype originated in a person aged 50 or older with lung adenocarcinoma. V usage is TRBV7-8 and J usage is TRBJ2-7; tentatively, D is TRBD2 (5 bases). CDR3 sequence: CASSQSLATYEQYF. The CDR3 DNA reads TGTGCCAGCAGCCAAAGCTTAGCGACTTACGAGCAGTACTTC.